Listed below are T cell receptor beta chains from one sample, sequenced in a study of blood T cell repertoires in COVID-19. The repertoire was sequenced with immunoSEQ multiplex PCR; TCRdb's copy has only in-frame clones and lacks some. The sample carries some 250,000 clones, about 88% recorded once. Material for sequencing was peripheral blood. The receptor source for this set is a woman between 70 and 85 years old with active or convalescent COVID-19. The CDR3 runs from the conserved cysteine through the conserved F or W. D genes are given only for firm matches. The size field is filled for only some rows; it gives once, few, many or a size class.

d_call: TRBD2
clone_size: few
j_call: TRBJ2-7
v_call: TRBV19
cdr3_nt: TGTGCCAGTAGTCCCCTAGCGGGACCCTCCTACGAGCAGTACTTC
cdr3_aa: CASSPLAGPSYEQYF

d_call: .
clone_size: .
j_call: TRBJ2-3
v_call: TRBV7-8
cdr3_nt: TGTGCCAGCAGAGGGGTCGTCACAGATACGCAGTATTTT
cdr3_aa: CASRGVVTDTQYF

d_call: TRBD1
clone_size: .
j_call: TRBJ1-2
v_call: TRBV6-5
cdr3_nt: TGTGCCAGCAGTTACTCGGTGACAGGGTTTGGCGGCTACACCTTC
cdr3_aa: CASSYSVTGFGGYTF

d_call: TRBD1
clone_size: .
j_call: TRBJ1-2
v_call: TRBV7-9
cdr3_nt: TGTGCCAGCAGTTTGGACAGGGGAGACGGCTACACCTTC
cdr3_aa: CASSLDRGDGYTF

d_call: .
clone_size: .
j_call: TRBJ1-2
v_call: TRBV20-1
cdr3_nt: TGCAGTGCTAGAGCAACAGACGGCTACACCTTC
cdr3_aa: CSARATDGYTF

d_call: TRBD1
clone_size: .
j_call: TRBJ1-1
v_call: TRBV12-3/TRBV12-4
cdr3_nt: TGTGCCAGCTGGGGACAGACGAACACTGAAGCTTTCTTT
cdr3_aa: CASWGQTNTEAFF

d_call: .
clone_size: .
j_call: TRBJ2-3
v_call: TRBV27
cdr3_nt: TGTGCCAGTAGAATTCCGTCTAGCACAGATACGCAGTATTTT
cdr3_aa: CASRIPSSTDTQYF

d_call: .
clone_size: .
j_call: TRBJ1-1
v_call: TRBV4-1
cdr3_nt: TGCGCCAGCAGCCAAGAAAGATTAGAGGCCGAAGCTTTCTTT
cdr3_aa: CASSQERLEAEAFF

d_call: .
clone_size: .
j_call: TRBJ1-5
v_call: TRBV7-2
cdr3_nt: TGTGCCAGCAGCCAGGGGAGAGTAAATCAGCCCCAGCATTTT
cdr3_aa: CASSQGRVNQPQHF

d_call: .
clone_size: few
j_call: TRBJ2-1
v_call: TRBV27
cdr3_nt: TGTGCCAGCAGTTTGGTGGGGGCTCTCTACAATGAGCAGTTCTTC
cdr3_aa: CASSLVGALYNEQFF

d_call: .
clone_size: .
j_call: TRBJ1-1
v_call: TRBV5-1
cdr3_nt: TGCGCCAGCGCCATGGGGGGAAACACTGAAGCTTTCTTT
cdr3_aa: CASAMGGNTEAFF

d_call: .
clone_size: .
j_call: TRBJ1-1
v_call: TRBV19
cdr3_nt: TGTGCCAGTTGTACACAGGGCTACACTGAAGCTTTCTTT
cdr3_aa: CASCTQGYTEAFF

d_call: TRBD1
clone_size: .
j_call: TRBJ2-1
v_call: TRBV7-2
cdr3_nt: TGTGCCAGCAGCTCCGACAGGGCGAACTACAATGAGCAGTTCTTC
cdr3_aa: CASSSDRANYNEQFF

d_call: .
clone_size: .
j_call: TRBJ1-1
v_call: TRBV20-1
cdr3_nt: TGCAGTATTCGGGGGAACACTGAAGCTTTCTTT
cdr3_aa: CSIRGNTEAFF

d_call: .
clone_size: .
j_call: TRBJ2-1
v_call: TRBV5-4
cdr3_nt: TGTGCCAGCAGCCTCCCCCAGGGGAGCTCCTACAATGAGCAGTTCTTC
cdr3_aa: CASSLPQGSSYNEQFF

d_call: .
clone_size: .
j_call: TRBJ2-1
v_call: TRBV6-5
cdr3_nt: TGTGCCAGCTTAAAAGGGGGATCGCTGTTCTTC
cdr3_aa: CASLKGGSLFF

d_call: TRBD1
clone_size: .
j_call: TRBJ2-7
v_call: TRBV29-1
cdr3_nt: TGCAGCGTTACGGGGACAGGGACGACCTACGAGCAGTACTTC
cdr3_aa: CSVTGTGTTYEQYF

d_call: .
clone_size: .
j_call: TRBJ2-7
v_call: TRBV11-2
cdr3_nt: TGTGCCAGCAGCCTAGGACAGAGCTACGAGCAGTACTTC
cdr3_aa: CASSLGQSYEQYF

d_call: .
clone_size: .
j_call: TRBJ2-4
v_call: TRBV12-3/TRBV12-4
cdr3_nt: TGTGCCAGCAGTTTAGAAGGCCAGGACATTCAGTACTTC
cdr3_aa: CASSLEGQDIQYF

d_call: TRBD2
clone_size: .
j_call: TRBJ2-5
v_call: TRBV29-1
cdr3_nt: TGCAGCGTTTCAAGCGGGGAACGGACCCAGTACTTC
cdr3_aa: CSVSSGERTQYF

d_call: .
clone_size: .
j_call: TRBJ2-7
v_call: TRBV6-4
cdr3_nt: TGTGCCAGCAGTGACCCCCCTGTCTACGAGCAGTACTTC
cdr3_aa: CASSDPPVYEQYF

d_call: TRBD1
clone_size: once
j_call: TRBJ1-1
v_call: TRBV18
cdr3_nt: TGTGCCAGCTCACCGGACAGGGAAGCTTTCTTT
cdr3_aa: CASSPDREAFF

d_call: TRBD2
clone_size: .
j_call: TRBJ2-5
v_call: TRBV4-1
cdr3_nt: TGCGCCAGCAGCCAAGAACGACTAGCGGGGGCCCAAGAGACCCAGTACTTC
cdr3_aa: CASSQERLAGAQETQYF

d_call: TRBD2
clone_size: .
j_call: TRBJ2-3
v_call: TRBV6-6
cdr3_nt: TGTGCCAGCAGTCACCCGACTAGCGGGGGGCCCACAGATACGCAGTATTTT
cdr3_aa: CASSHPTSGGPTDTQYF

d_call: .
clone_size: .
j_call: TRBJ1-3
v_call: TRBV24-1
cdr3_nt: TGTGCCGCAGGCAGCTCTGGAAACACCATATATTTT
cdr3_aa: CAAGSSGNTIYF

d_call: .
clone_size: .
j_call: TRBJ1-1
v_call: TRBV10-3
cdr3_nt: TGTGCCATCCAGGCTGAAGCTTTCTTT
cdr3_aa: CAIQAEAFF

d_call: TRBD1
clone_size: .
j_call: TRBJ1-5
v_call: TRBV11-2
cdr3_nt: TGTGCCAGCAGCCACAGGGGTGGGCCCCAGCATTTT
cdr3_aa: CASSHRGGPQHF

d_call: TRBD2
clone_size: once
j_call: TRBJ2-1
v_call: TRBV24-1
cdr3_nt: TGTGCCACCATTCGCGGGGGGGGAGAGGTTGAGCAGTTCTTC
cdr3_aa: CATIRGGGEVEQFF

d_call: .
clone_size: .
j_call: TRBJ1-5
v_call: TRBV2
cdr3_nt: TGTGCCAGCAAAGACAGGAGCAATCAGCCCCAGCATTTT
cdr3_aa: CASKDRSNQPQHF

d_call: .
clone_size: .
j_call: TRBJ2-7
v_call: TRBV9
cdr3_nt: TGTGCCAGCAGCGACCAGCTTCAGGGTTACGAGCAGTACTTC
cdr3_aa: CASSDQLQGYEQYF

d_call: .
clone_size: few
j_call: TRBJ2-1
v_call: TRBV7-2
cdr3_nt: TGTGCCAGCAGCCGTGGAGGGGGGGCCTACAATGAGCAGTTCTTC
cdr3_aa: CASSRGGGAYNEQFF

d_call: .
clone_size: .
j_call: TRBJ1-2
v_call: TRBV19
cdr3_nt: TGTGCCACCCTACGCCAAACCGACTATGGCTACACCTTC
cdr3_aa: CATLRQTDYGYTF

d_call: TRBD1
clone_size: .
j_call: TRBJ1-6
v_call: TRBV5-4
cdr3_nt: TGTGCCAGCAGCTTGCCGACAGGGGGAGTTTCACCCCTCCACTTT
cdr3_aa: CASSLPTGGVSPLHF

d_call: TRBD1
clone_size: .
j_call: TRBJ1-2
v_call: TRBV7-8
cdr3_nt: TGTGCCAGCAGCTTAGCGTCAGGGGGAGACAACTATGGCTACACCTTC
cdr3_aa: CASSLASGGDNYGYTF

d_call: TRBD1
clone_size: .
j_call: TRBJ1-4
v_call: TRBV3-1/TRBV3-2
cdr3_nt: TGTGCCAGCAGCCCTACAGGGGGCGCGGGTGAAAAACTGTTTTTT
cdr3_aa: CASSPTGGAGEKLFF

d_call: .
clone_size: .
j_call: TRBJ1-1
v_call: TRBV5-1
cdr3_nt: TGCGCCAGCAGCTTGATAGGGGGTGTGAACACTGAAGCTTTCTTT
cdr3_aa: CASSLIGGVNTEAFF

d_call: TRBD1
clone_size: .
j_call: TRBJ1-2
v_call: TRBV6-1
cdr3_nt: TGTGCCAGCAGTGAATTCGCAGGGGGCAACTATGGCTACACCTTC
cdr3_aa: CASSEFAGGNYGYTF

d_call: TRBD1
clone_size: .
j_call: TRBJ1-1
v_call: TRBV2
cdr3_nt: TGTGCCAGCAGGGGACAGCTCGAAGCTTTCTTT
cdr3_aa: CASRGQLEAFF

d_call: TRBD1
clone_size: .
j_call: TRBJ1-4
v_call: TRBV19
cdr3_nt: TGTGCCAGTAGTATGGGGACAGGCCGACGGGAAAAACTGTTTTTT
cdr3_aa: CASSMGTGRREKLFF

d_call: TRBD1
clone_size: .
j_call: TRBJ1-5
v_call: TRBV19
cdr3_nt: TGTGCCAGTAGTAGAGTCAGGGGGAATCAGCCCCAGCATTTT
cdr3_aa: CASSRVRGNQPQHF

d_call: .
clone_size: .
j_call: TRBJ1-4
v_call: TRBV4-3
cdr3_nt: TGCGCCAGCAGCCAAGTTCGGGAAAAACTGTTTTTT
cdr3_aa: CASSQVREKLFF

d_call: .
clone_size: .
j_call: TRBJ1-1
v_call: TRBV7-2
cdr3_nt: TGTGCCAGCAGCTCCTATGACCCTAGCGCTGAAGCTTTCTTT
cdr3_aa: CASSSYDPSAEAFF

d_call: TRBD1
clone_size: .
j_call: TRBJ2-5
v_call: TRBV24-1
cdr3_nt: TGTGCCACCAGTGAAATACAGGGGGAGACCCAGTACTTC
cdr3_aa: CATSEIQGETQYF

d_call: TRBD2
clone_size: .
j_call: TRBJ2-2
v_call: TRBV4-1
cdr3_nt: TGCGCCAGCAGCCACAGGTCCGGCGGGGGTGACACCGGGGAGCTGTTTTTT
cdr3_aa: CASSHRSGGGDTGELFF

d_call: .
clone_size: .
j_call: TRBJ1-5
v_call: TRBV6-5
cdr3_nt: TGTGCCAGCAGTTTTAACAGTGCGTCTCAGCCCCAGCATTTT
cdr3_aa: CASSFNSASQPQHF

d_call: .
clone_size: few
j_call: TRBJ2-6
v_call: TRBV6-2/TRBV6-3
cdr3_nt: TGTGCCAGCAGCCGGACAGGGAGGGCTGGGGCCAACGTCCTGACTTTC
cdr3_aa: CASSRTGRAGANVLTF